A selection of T cell receptor beta chains follows, all from one sample in a study of T cell changes during pregnancy in multiple sclerosis. Assay used: immunoSEQ multiplex PCR; TCRdb lists only in-frame clones, some missing. The repertoire consists of around 31,000 clones, with 75% to 95% occurring once and the leading ten covering 4.3%. Sequencing used CD8+ T cells from peripheral blood mononuclear cells, obtained in the second trimester of pregnancy. These receptors originate from a female donor with multiple sclerosis, enrolled in a pregnancy study. Each CDR3 is given with its conserved first and last residue. A D gene is named only where the DNA matches it firmly. Not every row has a clone size; where given, it reads once, few, many or a size class.

TRBJ1-1 | - | TRBV29-1 | - | CSVVRGNTEAFF | TGCAGCGTTGTACGCGGGAACACTGAAGCTTTCTTT
TRBJ2-1 | - | TRBV5-1 | - | CASSGGLPNSNEQFF | TGCGCCAGCAGCGGGGGCCTCCCAAACTCCAATGAGCAGTTCTTC
TRBJ2-2 | once | TRBV4-3 | TRBD2 | CASSHLAGPSTGELFF | TGCGCCAGCAGCCATTTAGCGGGACCTTCCACCGGGGAGCTGTTTTTT
TRBJ2-7 | - | TRBV10-2 | TRBD2 | CASSETSGRYSYEQYF | TGCGCCAGCAGCGAGACTAGCGGGAGGTACTCCTACGAGCAGTACTTC
TRBJ2-7 | - | TRBV6-6 | TRBD2 | CASSLLAGGAYEQYF | TGTGCCAGCAGTTTACTAGCGGGAGGAGCCTACGAGCAGTACTTC
TRBJ1-4 | once | TRBV5-6 | - | CASSPAEDNEKLFF | TGTGCCAGCAGCCCGGCGGAGGACAATGAAAAACTGTTTTTT
TRBJ1-1 | - | TRBV5-1 | - | CASSLIGATEAFF | TGCGCCAGCAGCTTGATAGGGGCCACTGAAGCTTTCTTT
TRBJ2-1 | - | TRBV5-6 | TRBD1 | CASSRTGNEQFF | TGTGCCAGCAGCCGGACAGGGAATGAGCAGTTCTTC
TRBJ1-1 | - | TRBV30 | - | CAWSVQGTEAFF | TGTGCCTGGAGTGTCCAGGGGACTGAAGCTTTCTTT
TRBJ2-7 | once | TRBV5-1 | TRBD1 | CASSLLWDRSYEQYF | TGCGCCAGCAGCTTGCTTTGGGACAGGAGCTACGAGCAGTACTTC
TRBJ2-7 | - | TRBV5-6 | TRBD2 | CASSFTSGVYEQYF | TGTGCCAGCAGCTTTACTAGCGGGGTGTACGAGCAGTACTTC